The TCR beta chain described here comes from a study of T cell changes during pregnancy in multiple sclerosis (dated by TCRdb to about 2019). Background on the whole study: In women with multiple sclerosis, the researchers looked at how the T cell repertoire shifted as pregnancy progressed.

Library preparation was by the immunoSEQ multiplex PCR assay. Entries here come from immuneACCESS through TCRdb and include only in-frame sequences with V and J called. Some clones fail to appear in such tables; in the studies checked, an unresolved V gene covers under half of the shortfall, and the cause of the remainder is unknown. Within this sample are tens of thousands of clones, with 93% of them counted one time only. Roughly 2.6% of the sample is held by the ten biggest clonotypes. On this clone itself: Its antigen is still unknown. Base qualities are not at hand, and no much larger clone is one base apart.

From a lookup of the germline V gene, CDR1 and CDR2 are ENHRY and SYGVKD. V drops 2 bases and J drops 0 bases, leaving 11 bases in between. The CDR3 goes from the cysteine to the phenylalanine over 16 residues. Of the read, only the CDR3 DNA is kept; its 48 bases are in frame from base 1. The chain uses TRBV10-3 and TRBJ2-1, with an unclear D gene assignment. The TCR sequence derives from a female donor with multiple sclerosis, enrolled in a pregnancy study. The specimen was CD8+ T cells from peripheral blood mononuclear cells, collected in the third trimester of pregnancy. In nucleotide form, the sequence is TGTGCCATCAGTGAGCCACTGCCTGGCTCCTACAATGAGCAGTTCTTC. Translated, it gives CAISEPLPGSYNEQFF.